The source of this TCR beta chain is a study of cytomegalovirus exposure and HLA in healthy donors. 13 Jbeta primers and 60 Vbeta primers were used for the PCR. Sequencing used immunoSEQ multiplex PCR; TCRdb keeps in-frame clones, though not all of them. This table holds about 93,000 clones, approximately 68% found once. As concerns this clone: Its antigen is unknown.

Points from the study as a whole: Cytomegalovirus-associated status was assigned to some 160 TCR beta chains. Prior analysis indicated that the majority of TCR beta V segments exhibited productivity approximately 87% or approximately 30% of the time. Later work associated approximately 17,000 TCR beta sequences with HLA alleles at 0.05 false discovery rate.

The trim removed 6 bases at V and 7 bases at J, leaving 2 bases unmatched. Germline CDR1 and CDR2: MNHNS and SASEGT. The CDR3 loop spans 13 amino acids. Sequenced: PBMCs. V and J are TRBV6-1 and TRBJ2-2, with 10 bases that match TRBD1. The receptor was derived from a boy younger than 18 in good health and CMV-seropositive. CDR3 loop: CASRDRGNGELFF. The CDR3 nucleotides read TGTGCCAGCAGGGACAGGGGGAACGGGGAGCTGTTTTTT.